Detailed here is one TCR beta chain. The target antigen is unknown. Blood samples were obtained at baseline, cycle 4 day 1, and cycle 7 day 1. This record comes from a study of OX40 agonist ivuxolimab in advanced cancers. General study findings and limits: Also showing low normalized T-cell clonal expansion were some of the nonresponders. In the expanded peripheral T cells, antigen specificity was never determined. Clonal expansion in partial responders at 0.1-3.0 mg/kg ranked among the lowest.

Measured with immunoSEQ multiplex PCR; TCRdb has only the in-frame clones, and not every one. The sample holds about 77,000 clones, 80% to 90% seen once. In germline, CDR1 is MNHNS, CDR2 SASEGT. The CDR3 has 12 residues. The V and J ends lost 6 bases and 4 bases respectively, with 7 bases between them. Specimen: CD4+ or CD8+ T cells sorted from blood, collected in a trial of the OX40 agonist ivuxolimab. The gene calls are TRBV6-1 and TRBJ1-5, with D unclear. The TCR sequence derives from an adult with an advanced solid tumor such as melanoma, head and neck, liver or kidney cancer. The CDR3 DNA is TGTGCCAGCAGAAACGGGAATCAGCCCCAGCATTTT. This translates into CASRNGNQPQHF.